The present T cell receptor beta chain was sequenced within a study of T cell repertoires in cytomegalovirus infection. The wider study: It was the public TCR beta signatures that indicated both CMV infection and matching HLA type.

General observations from the study: Clonotype analysis showed dominance of the ex vivo response by HLA-C-restricted CMV-specific TCR beta clonotypes. Cumulative public TCR beta family frequency identified carriers of CMV plus the relevant HLA.

This clonotype was seen many times. What it binds is not known. From the reads, TCRdb called clonotypes with MiXCR, one entry per CDR3 protein. The sample yields around 280,000 distinct CDR3 sequences, 9.6% seen once. V was cut by 5 bases and J by 9 bases, with 14 bases left in between. The CDR3 extends over 13 amino acids. The source of this sequence is a human donor in good health (CMV status not recorded). Some clones in this sample may be carry-over from other donors' samples. J is TRBJ2-4 and V is TRBV12-3 or TRBV12-4, with D maybe TRBD1 (5 bases). Input material: PBMCs. The CDR3 DNA follows: TGTGCCAGCAGTGGCTGGGGCGGTTCCATTCAGTACTTC. It codes for CASSGWGGSIQYF.